Listed here are 10 T cell receptor beta chains from one sample, sequenced in a study of blood T cell repertoires in COVID-19. Generated by immunoSEQ multiplex PCR, the TCRdb table keeps only in-frame clones and is missing some. The data contain about 99,000 clones, approximately 85% of them singletons. Sequenced input: peripheral blood. These receptor sequences come from a woman aged 80 or older with active or convalescent COVID-19.

This CDR3 reads CASSLRIVGVQLRETQYF. CDR3 in DNA: TGTGCCAGCAGCTTAAGGATTGTGGGAGTTCAACTGAGAGAGACCCAGTACTTC. The chain has TRBV11-2 and TRBJ2-5; D might be TRBD2 (5 bases). Germline CDR1 reads SGHAT; CDR2 reads FQNNGV. The CDR3 has 18 amino acids. V shed 2 bases and J shed 4 bases, with 23 bases lying between them.

V usage is TRBV9 and J usage is TRBJ2-7, with TRBD2 matching 7 bases. Germline CDR1 reads SGDLS; CDR2 reads YYNGEE. The CDR3 has 13 residues. J lost 6 bases, V lost 1 base, and 4 bases had no gene match. The DNA for the CDR3 is TGTGCCAGCAGCGTAAGCGGGAACCGCGAGCAGTACTTC. This codes for CASSVSGNREQYF.

This chain connects TRBV6-5 to TRBJ1-1, with D possibly TRBD1 on 6 matching bases. V was clipped by 6 bases and J by 5 bases, with 13 bases between them. Germline CDR1 and CDR2: MNHEY and SVGAGI. The CDR3 is 13 amino acids. Written as DNA, the CDR3 is TGTGCCAGCAGCCCAGGAAGGGGGACTGAAGCTTTCTTT. Translation gives CASSPGRGTEAFF.

This clone was found a few times. V and J are TRBV7-2 and TRBJ2-2; D not certain. V was cut by 3 bases and J by 6 bases, with 8 bases left in between. CDR3 length: 13 residues. Per germline, CDR1 SGHTA and CDR2 FQGNSA. The DNA of the CDR3 is TGTGCCAGCAGCTTGGTCGAGGCCGGGGAGCTGTTTTTT. Translated: CASSLVEAGELFF.

The chain combines TRBV7-2 with TRBJ2-1, with 11 bases aligning to TRBD1. V was clipped by 1 base and J by 10 bases; unmatched bases: 9. This CDR3 spans 16 amino acids. From germline, CDR1 is SGHTA and CDR2 FQGNSA. As DNA, the CDR3 is TGTGCCAGCAGCTTAGTAATGGGACAGGGGGGTTGGGAGCAGTTCTTC. Amino acid sequence: CASSLVMGQGGWEQFF. The variable domain in full, completed from reference TRBV7-2 and TRBJ2-1, reads GAGVSQSPSNKVTEKGKDVELRCDPISGHTALYWYRQSLGQGLEFLIYFQGNSAPDKSGLPSDRFSAERTGGSVSTLTIQRTQQEDSAVYLCASSLVMGQGGWEQFFGPGTRLTVL.

The rearrangement uses TRBV10-2 and TRBJ1-1; D call uncertain. The CDR3 extends over 12 amino acids. The germline gives CDR1 WSHSY, CDR2 SAAADI. V was cut by 5 bases and J by 4 bases, with 8 bases left in between. CDR3 sequence (DNA): TGCGCCAGCAGTTCCTCCGGCACTGAAGCTTTCTTT. Encoded protein: CASSSSGTEAFF.

On this clone itself: Sequence at one end of the junction differs from germline and may be a read error. The genes are TRBV5-1 and TRBJ2-1; 8 nucleotides match TRBD2. The CDR3 contains 15 residues. Germline V gives CDR1 SGHRS, CDR2 YFSETQ. CDR3: CASSFSGTTYNEQFF. The CDR3 DNA sequence: TGTGCCAGCAGCTTTAGCGGGACAACCTACAATGAGCAGTTCTTC.

This clone was counted a single time. The rearrangement links TRBV7-2 to TRBJ1-3, with TRBD1 matching over 12 bases. The J segment lost 4 bases and the V segment lost 4 bases, leaving 5 bases of the junction unmatched. Germline CDR1 and CDR2: SGHTA and FQGNSA. The CDR3 sequence is 16 residues long. CDR3 nucleotides: TGTGCCAGCAGCTCCCCGGGACAGGGGGCAGGAAACACCATATATTTT. Translation: CASSSPGQGAGNTIYF. Full variable domain (missing parts from reference TRBV7-2 and TRBJ1-3): GAGVSQSPSNKVTEKGKDVELRCDPISGHTALYWYRQSLGQGLEFLIYFQGNSAPDKSGLPSDRFSAERTGGSVSTLTIQRTQQEDSAVYLCASSSPGQGAGNTIYFGEGSWLTVV.

The chain carries TRBV2 and TRBJ2-2; 15 nucleotides match TRBD2. The ends lost 7 bases at V and 3 bases at J; junction bases unmatched: 9. The germline V gene has CDR1 SNHLY and CDR2 FYNNEI. This CDR3 has 18 residues. The CDR3 is CASTLGLAGGRYTGELFF. The CDR3 DNA follows: TGTGCCAGCACCTTGGGACTAGCGGGAGGTCGGTACACCGGGGAGCTGTTTTTT.

The chain links TRBV7-6 to TRBJ1-3, with 9 bases that match TRBD1. Per the germline V gene, CDR1 is SGHVS and CDR2 is FNYEAQ. CDR3 length equals 17 residues. Trimming cost V 4 bases and J 2 bases; bases outside gene matches: 9. CDR3 bases: TGTGCCAGCAGCTCAGTCCCACAGGGGGCCCCTGGAAACACCATATATTTT. This encodes CASSSVPQGAPGNTIYF. The complete variable domain, with remaining parts taken from reference TRBV7-6 and TRBJ1-3, reads GAGVSQSPRYKVTKRGQDVALRCDPISGHVSLYWYRQALGQGPEFLTYFNYEAQQDKSGLPNDRFSAERPEGSISTLTIQRTEQRDSAMYRCASSSVPQGAPGNTIYFGEGSWLTVV.